Presented here are 18 T cell receptor beta chains from one specimen sequenced in a study of monozygotic twins with inflammatory bowel disease. No DNA is given; TCRdb re-called the 5' RACE reads and lists each CDR3 protein once. The sample includes 150,000 to 200,000 distinct CDR3 sequences. The sequenced sample was blood. These receptor sequences come from a human donor with ulcerative colitis or Crohn's disease, or a healthy co-twin of an affected twin (not recorded which).

The chain combines TRBV24-1 with TRBJ2-1; TCRdb indicates TRBD1, and absent DNA this call remains unverified. There are 15 residues in the CDR3. Germline V CDR1 and CDR2: KGHDR, SFDVKD. The CDR3 sequence is CATSVPGQGYNEQFF.

J is TRBJ1-1 and V is TRBV5-1; TCRdb names TRBD1, which stays unverified in the absence of DNA. Germline-derived CDR1 and CDR2 are SGHRS and YFSETQ. This CDR3 has 14 amino acids. The CDR3 protein is CASSQRTGNTEAFF.

V usage is TRBV2 and J usage is TRBJ2-5; TCRdb calls TRBD1, which cannot be checked without DNA. This CDR3 region has 15 residues. Germline loops: CDR1 SNHLY, CDR2 FYNNEI. The CDR3 sequence: CASSDAGGRHETQYF.

The rearrangement uses TRBV2 and TRBJ2-1; TCRdb's D call, TRBD2, is unchecked because there is no DNA. The CDR3 consists of 17 residues. Germline V lookup: CDR1 SNHLY, CDR2 FYNNEI. This CDR3 reads CASSAFLLAGNYNEQFF.

V and J are TRBV4-1 and TRBJ2-2; TCRdb designates TRBD2, a call that cannot be tested without DNA. Germline values: CDR1 MGHRA, CDR2 YSYEKL. The CDR3 is 17 amino acids. CDR3: CASSQARWAGGTGELFF.

The gene calls are TRBV28 and TRBJ2-7; with no DNA, the TCRdb D assignment of TRBD1 cannot be verified. The CDR3 sequence is 15 residues long. Germline assignment: CDR1 MDHEN and CDR2 SYDVKM. CDR3 region: CASSQTGGNRPEQYF.

The chain couples TRBV27 to TRBJ2-7; no DNA is available, so the TRBD2 call from TCRdb remains unchecked. Germline V gene sequence: CDR1 MNHEY, CDR2 SMNVEV (reference sequence). The CDR3 length is 14 residues. The CDR3 sequence: CASWSAGPDYEQYF.

V gene TRBV18 combines with J gene TRBJ1-1. The germline V gene has CDR1 KGHSH and CDR2 LQKENI. This CDR3 has 14 amino acids. CDR3 loop: CASSPDDGMAEAFF.

The V call is TRBV19, the J call TRBJ2-1; TCRdb selects TRBD1, and the lack of DNA leaves this call unchecked. The germline CDR1 and CDR2 sequences are LNHDA and SQIVND (reference sequence). The CDR3 is made up of 14 amino acids. CDR3 amino acids: CASSMGPTYNEQYF.

The chain recombines TRBV18 with TRBJ2-4; absent DNA, TCRdb's TRBD1 call cannot be checked. Germline-derived CDR1 and CDR2 are KGHSH and LQKENI. The length of the CDR3 is 18 residues. The CDR3 protein is CASSPEPDRALPKNIQYF.

The rearrangement uses TRBV20-1 and TRBJ1-5; TCRdb indicates TRBD1, and absent DNA this call remains unverified. The CDR3 covers 15 residues. The germline V gene encodes CDR1 DFQATT and CDR2 SNEGSKA (reference sequence). CDR3 residues: CSAGDRARYNQPQHF.

This rearrangement joins TRBV5-1 to TRBJ1-1; without DNA, the TCRdb call of TRBD1 cannot be checked. Germline CDR1 and CDR2: SGHRS and YFSETQ. The CDR3 is made up of 15 amino acids. The CDR3 spells CASSLGGQGRSEAFF.

This chain joins TRBV7-2 and TRBJ1-1. Germline CDR1 SGHTA, CDR2 FQGNSA. The CDR3 length is 13 residues. This chain's CDR3 is CASSLAERTEAFF. The whole variable domain, remainder taken from reference TRBV7-2 and TRBJ1-1, is GAGVSQSPSNKVTEKGKDVELRCDPISGHTALYWYRQSLGQGLEFLIYFQGNSAPDKSGLPSDRFSAERTGGSVSTLTIQRTQQEDSAVYLCASSLAERTEAFFGQGTRLTVV.

The chain recombines TRBV24-1 with TRBJ2-1. CDR1 KGHDR and CDR2 SFDVKD come from the germline V gene. This CDR3 is 15 amino acids long. The CDR3 sequence: CATSDLKTSGNEQFF.

CDR3 protein: CASTRDRILSQQYF. The chain combines TRBV6-2 or TRBV6-3 with TRBJ2-7; TCRdb indicates TRBD1, and absent DNA this call remains unverified. CDR1 and CDR2 (germline): MNHEY, SVGEGT. The CDR3 is 14 amino acids.

The chain is built from TRBV7-2 and TRBJ1-5; TCRdb selects TRBD1, and the lack of DNA leaves this call unchecked. This CDR3 comprises 15 residues. CDR1 SGHTA and CDR2 FQGNSA come from the germline V gene. CDR3 in amino acids: CASSPPGSFNQPQHF. The full variable domain, completed using reference TRBV7-2 and TRBJ1-5, is GAGVSQSPSNKVTEKGKDVELRCDPISGHTALYWYRQSLGQGLEFLIYFQGNSAPDKSGLPSDRFSAERTGGSVSTLTIQRTQQEDSAVYLCASSPPGSFNQPQHFGDGTRLSIL.

V and J are TRBV9 and TRBJ2-5; TCRdb reports TRBD2, a call that lacks DNA to check it against. Germline CDR1 and CDR2: SGDLS and YYNGEE. The CDR3 is made up of 14 amino acids. The CDR3 is CASSAGLNQETQYF.

The J gene is TRBJ2-7, the V gene TRBV20-1; TCRdb lists TRBD1, though no DNA is available to test this call. Germline V lookup: CDR1 DFQATT, CDR2 SNEGSKA (reference sequence). The CDR3 contains 14 residues. The CDR3 loop is CSARFPGQHYEQYF.